The 18 T cell receptor beta chains given below trace back to one sample, sequenced in a study of cytomegalovirus exposure and HLA in healthy donors. The PCR used 60 Vbeta and 13 Jbeta primers. The assay was immunoSEQ multiplex PCR, and TCRdb's table has in-frame clones only and misses some. The sample lists 110,000 or so clones; 70% to 80% were seen once. Sequences were obtained from PBMCs. The source of these receptors is a woman between 45 and 60 years old in good health and CMV-seropositive.

The J gene is TRBJ1-5, the V gene TRBV7-2; D is uncertain. V was pared by 3 bases and J by 5 bases, with 8 bases between. Germline assignment: CDR1 SGHTA and CDR2 FQGNSA. This CDR3 is 13 amino acids long. CDR3 bases: TGTGCCAGCAGCTTGGAGAGGGATCAGCCCCAGCATTTT. It translates to CASSLERDQPQHF.

The V gene is TRBV6-5, the J gene TRBJ2-7; 7 bases map to TRBD1. CDR1 is MNHEY and CDR2 is SVGAGI in the germline V gene. This CDR3 spans 14 amino acids. Trimming at V came to 3 bases and at J to 3 bases, leaving 5 bases not matched to a gene. CDR3: CASSYRGPDYEQYF. The DNA of the CDR3 is TGTGCCAGCAGTTATAGGGGGCCCGACTACGAGCAGTACTTC.

The chain combines TRBV14 with TRBJ2-3; 8 nucleotides align to TRBD2. With 5 bases clipped from V and 3 bases from J, the junction kept 7 bases outside the gene matches. The CDR3 is 15 residues long. CDR1 is SGHDN, CDR2 FVKESK, per germline. The CDR3 region is CASSVRGGRTDTQYF. CDR3 bases: TGTGCCAGCAGCGTCCGGGGGGGCCGGACAGATACGCAGTATTTT.

This chain links TRBV27 with TRBJ2-1; 9 nucleotides align to TRBD2. The CDR3 has 15 amino acids. V shed 2 bases and J 7 bases; nucleotides not matched to a gene: 6. Germline CDR1 reads MNHEY; CDR2 reads SMNVEV (reference sequence). The CDR3 here is CASSLLSGGLNEQFF. The CDR3 bases are TGTGCCAGCAGTTTACTAAGCGGGGGGTTAAATGAGCAGTTCTTC.

The chain couples TRBV7-2 to TRBJ2-3, with TRBD1 matching 8 bases. This CDR3 is built from 17 residues. Germline V gene data show CDR1 as SGHTA and CDR2 as FQGNSA. V lost 5 bases and J lost 3; bases outside the gene matches: 13. The CDR3 loop reads CASSLEQQGAGTDTQYF. For the CDR3, the DNA is TGTGCCAGCAGCCTCGAGCAGCAGGGGGCAGGTACAGATACGCAGTATTTT. The full variable domain, in which reference TRBV7-2 and TRBJ2-3 provide the parts outside the CDR3, is GAGVSQSPSNKVTEKGKDVELRCDPISGHTALYWYRQSLGQGLEFLIYFQGNSAPDKSGLPSDRFSAERTGGSVSTLTIQRTQQEDSAVYLCASSLEQQGAGTDTQYFGPGTRLTVL.

The chain combines TRBV7-3 with TRBJ2-1, with 8 bases aligning to TRBD1. Trimming took 4 bases from V and 3 from J; bases not matched to a gene: 5. CDR1 and CDR2 from the germline V gene are SGHTA and FQGTGA. The CDR3 sequence is 15 residues long. The CDR3 is CASSSRDRYYNEQFF. The CDR3 nucleotides read TGTGCCAGCAGCTCCCGGGACAGGTACTACAATGAGCAGTTCTTC.

The chain is built from TRBV7-9 and TRBJ2-3; 8 positions match TRBD2. V shed 3 bases and J 9 bases; nucleotides not matched to a gene: 11. CDR1 SEHNR and CDR2 FQNEAQ come from the germline V gene (reference sequence). The CDR3 runs to 15 residues. CDR3 nucleotides: TGTGCCAGCAGCTTGGCGGGACTAGAATCCCGAACGCAGTATTTT. This sequence encodes CASSLAGLESRTQYF.

This chain connects TRBV2 to TRBJ2-3, with TRBD2 matching over 10 bases. The CDR3 runs 16 residues. The ends lost 3 bases at V and 4 bases at J; junction bases unmatched: 7. Germline CDR1 and CDR2: SNHLY and FYNNEI. The CDR3 region is CASSDMLAGASDTQYF. CDR3 bases: TGTGCCAGCAGTGATATGCTAGCGGGAGCGTCAGATACGCAGTATTTT.

The CDR3: CSVEQGGQFF. The CDR3 DNA follows: TGCAGCGTTGAGCAGGGGGGGCAGTTCTTC. This chain joins TRBV29-1 and TRBJ2-1; weak D call: TRBD1 (7 bases). The CDR3 contains 10 residues. Trimming pared 3 bases from V and 12 bases from J, leaving 9 bases between. In germline, CDR1 is SQVTM, CDR2 ANQGSEA.

The V and J genes are TRBV4-1 and TRBJ1-1; D not resolved. Germline V gene sequence: CDR1 MGHRA, CDR2 YSYEKL. This CDR3 comprises 15 residues. Trimming removed 0 bases at V and 0 bases at J, with 8 bases between. CDR3 coding DNA: TGCGCCAGCAGCCAAGAGGTCAGGCTGAACACTGAAGCTTTCTTT. Translation gives CASSQEVRLNTEAFF.

The CDR3 sequence: CASRSTGTGATYGYTF. The DNA of the CDR3 is TGTGCCAGTAGGTCTACCGGGACAGGGGCGACCTATGGCTACACCTTC. This chain connects TRBV19 to TRBJ1-2; TRBD1 matches 10 bases. The ends lost 6 bases at V and 4 bases at J; junction bases unmatched: 11. The germline gives CDR1 LNHDA, CDR2 SQIVND (reference sequence). The CDR3 loop spans 16 amino acids.

This clone was counted between two and nine times. The rearrangement uses TRBV9 and TRBJ2-1; the D is unclear. V dropped 3 bases and J dropped 1 base, with 5 bases sitting between them. The CDR3 loop spans 13 amino acids. CDR1 SGDLS and CDR2 YYNGEE come from the germline V gene. Here the CDR3 reads CASSGQSYNEQFF. CDR3 DNA: TGTGCCAGCAGCGGACAATCCTACAATGAGCAGTTCTTC.

The chain links TRBV5-1 to TRBJ2-6; D may be TRBD2 (6 bases). Trimming took 0 bases from V and 2 from J, leaving 6 bases between them. CDR1 is SGHRS, CDR2 YFSETQ, per germline. This CDR3 is 15 amino acids long. CDR3 region: CASSLGGAGANVLTF. The CDR3 bases are TGCGCCAGCAGCTTGGGGGGGGCTGGGGCCAACGTCCTGACTTTC.

The chain couples TRBV28 to TRBJ1-3; tentatively, D is TRBD1 (5 bases). The germline V and J ends were trimmed by 3 bases and 0 bases, with 9 bases remaining between them. CDR3 length: 15 residues. Germline values: CDR1 MDHEN, CDR2 SYDVKM. The CDR3 protein is CASSLGLNSGNTIYF. The CDR3 coding sequence is TGTGCCAGCAGTTTGGGACTGAACTCTGGAAACACCATATATTTT.

J is TRBJ2-3 and V is TRBV4-2; D call uncertain. CDR3 length: 13 residues. Germline CDR1 is LGHNA and CDR2 is YNFKEQ. Trimming removed 4 bases from V and 6 bases from J, with 11 bases in between. The CDR3, as DNA: TGTGCCAGCAGCCTATCCCTCAGGGATACGCAGTATTTT. Amino acids: CASSLSLRDTQYF.

This clone was seen more than once but under ten times. The chain links TRBV5-6 to TRBJ1-2, with D possibly matching TRBD1 (5 bases). Trimming left V 0 bases short and J 4 bases short, with 13 bases between. CDR1 and CDR2 from the germline V gene are SGHDT and YYEEEE. The CDR3 is 15 residues long. The CDR3 region has the DNA TGTGCCAGCAGCTTGGCCGAGACAGCGCTCTATGGCTACACCTTC. Protein: CASSLAETALYGYTF.

CDR3 nucleotides: TGTGCCAGCTCACCAGGTGAGACAAAATCCTACGAGCAGTACTTC. Protein product: CASSPGETKSYEQYF. The chain recombines TRBV18 with TRBJ2-7; D call uncertain. This CDR3 is 15 amino acids long. V was shortened by 2 bases and J by 1 base, with 12 bases between the two germline ends. Germline values: CDR1 KGHSH, CDR2 LQKENI.

The chain recombines TRBV6-1 with TRBJ2-1; 8 bases align to TRBD1. Per germline, CDR1 MNHNS and CDR2 SASEGT. This CDR3 is built from 15 residues. Trimming removed 5 bases from V and 3 bases from J; junction bases left unmatched: 6. The CDR3 bases are TGTGCCAGCAGTACTCAGGGGGCGGTCTACAATGAGCAGTTCTTC. This gives the protein CASSTQGAVYNEQFF.